A single sample gave rise to the 32 T cell receptor beta chains below, sequenced in a study of vaccination and CD4 T cells after COVID-19. TCRdb itself ran the PCR reads through MiXCR, one entry per CDR3 protein. The sample records around 20,000 distinct CDR3 sequences, roughly two thirds being singletons. Sequenced here: CD4+ T cells from blood, sampled after SARS-CoV-2 vaccination. The receptors shown here come from a human donor who had recovered from COVID-19.

The J gene is TRBJ2-7, the V gene TRBV6-5, with 7 bases fitting TRBD2. Germline assignment: CDR1 MNHEY and CDR2 SVGAGI. The junction had 9 bases not matched to a gene; V was cut back by 0 bases and J by 1 base. This CDR3 is 17 amino acids long. For the CDR3, the DNA is TGTGCCAGCAGTTACTCCCGGAGCGGGAAGGTATCCTACGAGCAGTACTTC. Its protein product is CASSYSRSGKVSYEQYF.

The rearrangement uses TRBV4-1 and TRBJ2-5; no definite D call. Germline V CDR1 and CDR2: MGHRA, YSYEKL. Trimming removed 1 base from V and 5 bases from J, with 8 bases in between. The CDR3 loop spans 13 amino acids. The CDR3 DNA sequence: TGCGCCAGCAGCCAAGCGCTCCCTGAGACCCAGTACTTC. Residues: CASSQALPETQYF.

The chain links TRBV6-5 to TRBJ2-5; D possibly matches TRBD1 or TRBD2 (6 bases each). The V gene lost 0 bases and the J gene lost 5 bases, with 10 bases spanning the gap. Per the germline V gene, CDR1 is MNHEY and CDR2 is SVGAGI. The CDR3 is made up of 14 amino acids. CDR3 in DNA: TGTGCCAGCAGTTACTCGAGGGGGGTTGAGACCCAGTACTTC. Residues: CASSYSRGVETQYF.

The gene calls are TRBV7-8 and TRBJ1-6; D is uncertain. Germline V CDR1 and CDR2: SGHVS, FQNEAQ. Trimming removed 2 bases from V and 6 bases from J, with 14 bases in between. The CDR3 has 16 amino acids. CDR3 nucleotides: TGTGCCAGCAGCTTAAGGACGGGCAGGTTTAATTCACCCCTCCACTTT. Translation: CASSLRTGRFNSPLHF.

The CDR3 loop is CASSYSRRREGRYNEQFF. The CDR3 nucleotides read TGTGCCAGCAGTTACTCGAGGCGGCGGGAGGGCCGCTACAATGAGCAGTTCTTC. The gene calls are TRBV6-5 and TRBJ2-1, with 9 bases matching TRBD2. Germline CDR1 and CDR2: MNHEY and SVGAGI. CDR3 length: 18 amino acids. Losses at the gene ends were 0 bases for V and 3 bases for J; bases not matched to a gene: 9.

The rearrangement joins TRBV5-5 to TRBJ1-2; D may be TRBD1 (6 bases). CDR3 length: 13 amino acids. V lost 4 bases and J 7 bases, leaving 14 bases between the germline ends. Per the germline V gene, CDR1 is SGHKS and CDR2 is YYEKEE (reference sequence). The CDR3 DNA follows: TGTGCCAGCAGCATACAGGGACGTAGTGGCTACACCTTC. It codes for CASSIQGRSGYTF.

On this clonotype: A read error may produce the germline difference seen at one junction end. The V gene is TRBV10-3, the J gene TRBJ2-3, with 13 bases identical to TRBD2. Germline CDR1 is ENHRY and CDR2 is SYGVKD. This CDR3 has 23 amino acids. For the CDR3, the DNA is TGTGCCATCAGCAGAGACAGGGCGAACCCTACTAGCGGGAGGGAGGTAAACACAGATACGCGGTATTTT. It yields the protein CAISRDRANPTSGREVNTDTRYF.

This clonotype was seen only once. The V gene is TRBV7-2, the J gene TRBJ2-2; no clear D gene. Germline-derived CDR1 and CDR2 are SGHTA and FQGNSA. The V end was cut by 6 bases, the J end by 3 bases, with 11 bases between. The CDR3 consists of 14 residues. Here the CDR3 DNA reads TGTGCCAGCAGTCCGCCACAGCACACCGGGGAGCTGTTTTTT. Its translation: CASSPPQHTGELFF.

The V call is TRBV20-1, the J call TRBJ2-3, with 9 bases identical to TRBD2. Germline loops: CDR1 DFQATT, CDR2 SNEGSKA (reference sequence). The CDR3 contains 14 residues. Here the CDR3 reads CRVERRGGADTQYF. The CDR3 nucleotides are TGCAGGGTCGAGCGGCGGGGGGGAGCGGATACGCAGTATTTT.

This clonotype was observed a few times. The chain couples TRBV7-2 to TRBJ2-6; D uncertain. Trimming left V 6 bases short and J 4 bases short, with 7 bases between. This CDR3 has 13 residues. Germline-derived CDR1 and CDR2 are SGHTA and FQGNSA. CDR3 region: CASRESGANVLTF. The DNA of the CDR3 is TGTGCCAGCAGGGAGTCCGGGGCCAACGTCCTGACTTTC. Variable domain in full (rest from reference TRBV7-2 and TRBJ2-6): GAGVSQSPSNKVTEKGKDVELRCDPISGHTALYWYRQSLGQGLEFLIYFQGNSAPDKSGLPSDRFSAERTGGSVSTLTIQRTQQEDSAVYLCASRESGANVLTFGAGSRLTVL.

V usage is TRBV30 and J usage is TRBJ2-7, with D tentatively TRBD1 (6 bases). V was shortened by 2 bases and J by 1 base, with 6 bases between the two germline ends. The CDR3 sequence is 12 residues long. Germline CDR1 and CDR2: GTSNPN and SVGIG (reference sequence). The DNA of the CDR3 is TGTGCCTGGAGTCAGGGGTCCTACGAGCAGTACTTC. Its protein is CAWSQGSYEQYF.

V usage is TRBV10-3 and J usage is TRBJ2-5; weak D call: TRBD1 (6 bases). Per the germline V gene, CDR1 is ENHRY and CDR2 is SYGVKD. Trimming removed 3 bases from V and 4 bases from J, with 12 bases in between. The CDR3 consists of 14 residues. The CDR3 nucleotides are TGTGCCATCAGTGATCTGGGGGCGGGAGAGACCCAGTACTTC. Translated, it gives CAISDLGAGETQYF.

The V call is TRBV19, the J call TRBJ1-1; D is undetermined. The ends were cut back, 1 base at V and 1 base at J, with 7 bases in the middle. Germline CDR1 reads LNHDA; CDR2 reads SQIVND (reference sequence). The length of the CDR3 is 14 residues. The CDR3 DNA is TGTGCCAGTAGTATAGTTTGGCGGAACACTGAAGCTTTCTTT. Amino acid sequence: CASSIVWRNTEAFF. The variable domain in full, with the rest retrieved from reference TRBV19 and TRBJ1-1, is DGGITQSPKYLFRKEGQNVTLSCEQNLNHDAMYWYRQDPGQGLRLIYYSQIVNDFQKGDIAEGYSVSREKKESFPLTVTSAQKNPTAFYLCASSIVWRNTEAFFGQGTRLTVV.

The V call is TRBV28, the J call TRBJ1-1; D is undetermined. The CDR3 totals 13 residues. Germline V gene lookup returns CDR1 MDHEN and CDR2 SYDVKM. Trimming took off 4 bases at V and 8 bases at J, with 14 bases between the two ends. The CDR3 coding sequence is TGTGCCAGCAGTTACCCCGGCCGAAGCGAAGCTTTCTTT. This translates into CASSYPGRSEAFF.

The V call is TRBV7-9, the J call TRBJ2-5; D tentatively fits TRBD1 or TRBD2 (5 bases each). V was trimmed by 5 bases and J by 11 bases, leaving 15 bases between them. The CDR3 sequence is 12 residues long. Germline V gene sequence: CDR1 SEHNR, CDR2 FQNEAQ (reference sequence). DNA for the CDR3: TGTGCCAGCAGCCACCTGGGGGACGTACAGTACTTC. It yields the protein CASSHLGDVQYF.

In its sample, this clonotype was seen a few times. The chain combines TRBV20-1 with TRBJ2-5, with D unclear. This CDR3 spans 15 amino acids. Deletions cut 0 bases from V and 1 base from J, with 12 bases between. Per the germline V gene, CDR1 is DFQATT and CDR2 is SNEGSKA (reference sequence). The CDR3 loop reads CSARDSAAGQETQYF. The CDR3 nucleotides read TGCAGTGCTAGAGATTCGGCCGCAGGCCAAGAGACCCAGTACTTC.

The table lists this clonotype with a few counts. V is TRBV20-1 and J is TRBJ2-3, with 7 bases lining up with TRBD2. Germline V gene sequence: CDR1 DFQATT, CDR2 SNEGSKA (reference sequence). The CDR3 has 16 amino acids. V was pared by 2 bases and J by 0 bases, with 8 bases of the junction left unmatched. CDR3 nucleotide sequence: TGCAGTGCTAGATGGGAGGGCGGAGCTAGCACAGATACGCAGTATTTT. Its translation: CSARWEGGASTDTQYF.

The CDR3: CSARDRGGNEQFF. The CDR3 nucleotides are TGCAGTGCTAGAGACAGGGGTGGCAATGAGCAGTTCTTC. The chain links TRBV20-1 to TRBJ2-1, with D possibly being TRBD1 (6 bases). Germline-derived CDR1 and CDR2 are DFQATT and SNEGSKA (reference sequence). This CDR3 region has 13 residues. Trimming left V 0 bases short and J 6 bases short, with 9 bases between.

The chain carries TRBV20-1 and TRBJ1-2; D ambiguous. The length of the CDR3 is 13 residues. Trimming cost V 3 bases and J 3 bases, with 11 bases left between them. Germline CDR1 is DFQATT and CDR2 is SNEGSKA (reference sequence). The CDR3 DNA reads TGCAGTGCTAGGGGTACTTTTGACTATGGCTACACCTTC. It is translated as CSARGTFDYGYTF.

A few counts support this clonotype. This chain joins TRBV20-1 and TRBJ1-6, with D hard to call. V lost 1 base, J lost 7 bases, and 14 bases lay in between. The CDR3 is 15 amino acids. Germline V gene sequence: CDR1 DFQATT, CDR2 SNEGSKA (reference sequence). CDR3 residues: CSARVGFDANSPLHF. Here the CDR3 DNA reads TGCAGTGCTAGAGTGGGCTTTGACGCCAATTCACCCCTCCACTTT.

This sequence joins TRBV20-1 and TRBJ2-7; TRBD2 agrees at 9 bases. The CDR3 totals 15 residues. J was trimmed by 1 base and V by 3 bases; bases with no gene match: 7. Germline V CDR1 and CDR2: DFQATT, SNEGSKA (reference sequence). In DNA form, the CDR3 reads TGCAGTGCTAGTTGGCGGGGGGGTCCTTCCTACGAGCAGTACTTC. This encodes CSASWRGGPSYEQYF.

The gene calls are TRBV5-5 and TRBJ2-7, with D perhaps matching TRBD2 (5 bases). CDR3 size: 15 residues. The V end was cut by 0 bases, the J end by 0 bases, with 10 bases between. Germline V gene data show CDR1 as SGHKS and CDR2 as YYEKEE (reference sequence). The CDR3 nucleotides are TGTGCCAGCAGCTTGGCCGGACTGAGCTCCTACGAGCAGTACTTC. Its translation: CASSLAGLSSYEQYF.

The genes are TRBV20-1 and TRBJ2-5; either TRBD1 or TRBD2 may supply D (7 bases each). In germline, CDR1 is DFQATT, CDR2 SNEGSKA (reference sequence). With 6 bases removed from V and 1 base from J, the gap between germline ends came to 21 bases. CDR3 length: 16 amino acids. Here the CDR3 DNA reads TGCAGTGCGAGATCGAAGCGGGACAGTTTCCAAGAGACCCAGTACTTC. Its protein product is CSARSKRDSFQETQYF.

The chain links TRBV7-2 to TRBJ2-7, with 7 bases fitting TRBD2. Germline trimming cut 6 bases from V and 2 bases from J; bases unmatched to any gene: 4. The CDR3 sequence is 13 residues long. Germline loops: CDR1 SGHTA, CDR2 FQGNSA. Written as DNA, the CDR3 is TGTGCCAGCAGTGGGCTAGCGGCCTACGAGCAGTACTTC. Amino acid sequence: CASSGLAAYEQYF.

V is TRBV21-1 and J is TRBJ2-7; the listed D gene, TRBD2, was not tested against the DNA. TRBV21-1 is a pseudogene. CDR3 length: 20 residues. Written as DNA, the CDR3 is TGTGCCAGCAGCAAAGCGCGAGGGACTACGGCTAGCGGGACGTTCTACGAGCAGTACTTC. This translates into CASSKARGTTASGTFYEQYF.

The CDR3 loop reads CASSLLLLANEQFF. The CDR3 nucleotides read TGTGCCAGCAGTTTACTCTTGCTGGCCAATGAGCAGTTCTTC. This sequence joins TRBV27 and TRBJ2-1; D call uncertain. There are 14 residues in the CDR3. Germline V gene lookup returns CDR1 MNHEY and CDR2 SMNVEV (reference sequence). V was clipped by 2 bases and J by 6 bases, with 11 bases between them.

This clonotype occurred a few times. This sequence joins TRBV20-1 and TRBJ2-3; 7 bases map to TRBD2. J lost 3 bases, V lost 7 bases, and 4 bases had no gene match. Germline CDR1 is DFQATT and CDR2 is SNEGSKA (reference sequence). CDR3 size: 12 residues. CDR3 in amino acids: CSVDGRTDTQYF. The CDR3 DNA reads TGCAGTGTTGACGGGAGGACAGATACGCAGTATTTT.

The rearrangement links TRBV30 to TRBJ2-1; 8 nucleotides align to TRBD2. Per germline, CDR1 GTSNPN and CDR2 SVGIG (reference sequence). The CDR3 totals 14 residues. V was pared by 2 bases and J by 7 bases, with 7 bases of the junction left unmatched. This chain's CDR3 is CAWSTSGSGNEQFF. CDR3 in DNA: TGTGCCTGGAGTACCAGCGGGAGTGGTAATGAGCAGTTCTTC.

This clonotype was counted between two and nine times. The rearrangement uses TRBV6-1 and TRBJ2-7; 11 bases are a match to TRBD1. This CDR3 has 14 amino acids. V was pared by 6 bases and J by 3 bases, with 4 bases of the junction left unmatched. Per the germline V gene, CDR1 is MNHNS and CDR2 is SASEGT. CDR3 sequence: CASRKGQGDYEQYF. CDR3 DNA: TGTGCCAGCAGAAAGGGACAGGGGGACTACGAGCAGTACTTC.

This clonotype turned up a few times. The gene calls are TRBV19 and TRBJ2-5, with D possibly being TRBD2 (6 bases). The CDR3 sequence is 16 residues long. Germline V gene lookup returns CDR1 LNHDA and CDR2 SQIVND (reference sequence). The V and J ends lost 1 base and 1 base respectively, with 13 bases between them. The CDR3: CASSIGTTTLQETQYF. In DNA form, the CDR3 reads TGTGCCAGTAGTATAGGGACTACCACCCTCCAAGAGACCCAGTACTTC.

This clonotype was picked up one time. V usage is TRBV30 and J usage is TRBJ2-7; the match to TRBD1 covers 10 bases. After removal of 0 bases from V and 5 bases from J, the junction contained 4 bases not matched to a gene. Germline loops: CDR1 GTSNPN, CDR2 SVGIG (reference sequence). This CDR3 region has 14 residues. Here the CDR3 DNA reads TGTGCCTGGAGTGTTGGACAGGGGGACCACGAGCAGTACTTC. Its translation is CAWSVGQGDHEQYF.

The CDR3 protein is CASSEENGNSPLHF. The CDR3 nucleotides read TGTGCCAGCAGTGAAGAAAACGGAAATTCACCCCTCCACTTT. The rearrangement links TRBV2 to TRBJ1-6; no clear D gene. The length of the CDR3 is 14 residues. The germline CDR1 and CDR2 sequences are SNHLY and FYNNEI. V lost 1 base and J 7 bases, leaving 8 bases between the germline ends.